This T cell receptor (beta chain) was identified in a study of shared clonotypes between healthy human individuals. General study results and limits: Relative to memory subsets, naive subsets generally showed larger estimated richness. Clonotype sharing across a few donors was observed for around 5% of naive CD4 clonotypes. An effect of sequencing depth on clonotype sharing among donors was expected.

Germline V gives CDR1 ENHRY, CDR2 SYGVKD. Germline trimming cut 6 bases from V and 8 bases from J; bases unmatched to any gene: 13. This CDR3 has 15 amino acids. Naive CD8 cells, CD45RO-negative and positively selected for CCR7, excluded terminally differentiated effector memory CD45RA+ cells. Study donors comprised healthy, HIV-negative adults devoid of recent acute infection or vaccination. The assay was immunoSEQ multiplex PCR, and TCRdb's table has in-frame clones only and misses some. The table lists roughly 2,000,000 clones, roughly 95% of them singletons, with more than 1.5% in the top ten. As regards this clone: What it recognizes is unknown.

Specimen: naive CD8+ T cells from PBMCs. This receptor was identified in a young man in good health. Some clones in this sample may be carry-over from other donors' samples. The chain joins TRBV10-3 to TRBJ2-1, with 7 bases lining up with TRBD2. Here the CDR3 reads CAIRELGGRLHEQFF. In nucleotides, the CDR3 is TGTGCCATCAGGGAACTGGGCGGGAGATTGCATGAGCAGTTCTTC.